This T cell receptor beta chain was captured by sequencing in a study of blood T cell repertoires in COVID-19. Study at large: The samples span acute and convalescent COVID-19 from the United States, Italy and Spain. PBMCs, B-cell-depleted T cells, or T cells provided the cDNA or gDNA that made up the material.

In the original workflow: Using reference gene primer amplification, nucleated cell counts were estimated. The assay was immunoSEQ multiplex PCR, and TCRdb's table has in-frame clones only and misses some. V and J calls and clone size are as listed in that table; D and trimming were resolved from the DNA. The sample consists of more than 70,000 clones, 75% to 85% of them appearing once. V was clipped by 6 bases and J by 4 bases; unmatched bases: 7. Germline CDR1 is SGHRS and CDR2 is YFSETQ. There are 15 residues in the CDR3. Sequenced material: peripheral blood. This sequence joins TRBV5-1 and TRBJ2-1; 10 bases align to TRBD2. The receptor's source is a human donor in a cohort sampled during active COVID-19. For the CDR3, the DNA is TGCGCCAGCAACATAGCGGGAGGCCTGTACAATGAGCAGTTCTTC. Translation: CASNIAGGLYNEQFF.